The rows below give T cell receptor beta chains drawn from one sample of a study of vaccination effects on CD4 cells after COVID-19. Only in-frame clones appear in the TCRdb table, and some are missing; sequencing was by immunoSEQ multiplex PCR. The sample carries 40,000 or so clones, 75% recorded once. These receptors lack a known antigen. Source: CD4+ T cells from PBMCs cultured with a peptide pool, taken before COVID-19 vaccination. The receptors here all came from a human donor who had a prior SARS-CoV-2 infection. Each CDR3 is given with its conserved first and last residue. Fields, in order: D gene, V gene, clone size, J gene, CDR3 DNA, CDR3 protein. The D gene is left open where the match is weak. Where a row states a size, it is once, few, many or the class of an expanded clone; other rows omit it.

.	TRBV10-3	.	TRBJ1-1	TGTGCCATCAGTGAGTCATGGACCGGACGGGCTGAAGCTTTCTTT	CAISESWTGRAEAFF
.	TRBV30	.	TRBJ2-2	TGTGCCTGGATGGGCGGGAAACCCGGCGGGGAGCTGTTTTTT	CAWMGGKPGGELFF
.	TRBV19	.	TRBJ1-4	TGTGCCAGTAGTATACTGGGAGGGGGAAAACTGTTTTTT	CASSILGGGKLFF
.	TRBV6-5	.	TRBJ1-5	TGTGCCAGCACAAAGCTGGACGGGGATCATCAGCCCCAGCATTTT	CASTKLDGDHQPQHF
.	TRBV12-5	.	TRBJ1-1	TGTGCTAGTGAAGTCCGGGACATCGTTGGTGAAGCTTTCTTT	CASEVRDIVGEAFF
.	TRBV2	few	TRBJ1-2	TGTGCCAGCAGCGAGGAGTATGGCTACACCTTC	CASSEEYGYTF
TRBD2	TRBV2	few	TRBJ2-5	TGTGCCACCGGGACTAGCGGGGCAGAAGAGACCCAGTACTTC	CATGTSGAEETQYF
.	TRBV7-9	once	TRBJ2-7	TGTGCCAGCAGTTCTGTCCTTTCTCGTCGGGAGCAGTACTTC	CASSSVLSRREQYF
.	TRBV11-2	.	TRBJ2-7	TGTGCCAGCAGCCCAATTACGTCCTACGAGCAGTACTTC	CASSPITSYEQYF
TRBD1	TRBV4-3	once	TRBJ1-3	TGCGCCAGCAGCCAAGCTACAGGGGGGAGGTTTGGAAACACCATATATTTT	CASSQATGGRFGNTIYF
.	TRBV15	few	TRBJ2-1	TGTGCCACCAGCAGGGCCGGTTCAGCTCCGGAGGGCGATGAGCAGTTCTTC	CATSRAGSAPEGDEQFF
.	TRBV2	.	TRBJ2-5	TGTGCCAGCAGTTTATTGCAAGAGACCCAGTACTTC	CASSLLQETQYF
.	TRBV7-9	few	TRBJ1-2	TGTGCCAGCAGCTTAGAGGGCCATGGCTACACCTTC	CASSLEGHGYTF
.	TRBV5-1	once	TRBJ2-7	TGCGCCAGCAGCCATGGGACCCTGGGGGACGAGCAGTACTTC	CASSHGTLGDEQYF
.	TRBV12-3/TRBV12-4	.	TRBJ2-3	TGTGCCAGCAGTTTAGAGGGAGATACGCAGTATTTT	CASSLEGDTQYF
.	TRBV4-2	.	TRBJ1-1	TGTGCCAGCAGCCAAGATATTACGAACACTGAAGCTTTCTTT	CASSQDITNTEAFF
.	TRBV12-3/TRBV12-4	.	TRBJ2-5	TGTGCCAGCAGTTTAGCGCTAAGTGAGACCCAGTACTTC	CASSLALSETQYF
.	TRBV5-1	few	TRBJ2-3	TGCGCCAGCAGTTCGACTAGTTTCGGCACAGATACGCAGTATTTT	CASSSTSFGTDTQYF
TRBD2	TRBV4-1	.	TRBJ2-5	TGCGCCAGCAGCCCCAGCGGGGGGATGGTCCAGTACTTC	CASSPSGGMVQYF